These T cell receptor beta chains were read from a single sample in a study of shared clonotypes between healthy human individuals. Here immunoSEQ multiplex PCR was the method, and the copy in TCRdb shows in-frame clones only, minus some. This sample has about 2 million clones; about 95% occur once, and the top ten carry more than 0.9%. Input material: naive CD8+ T cells sorted from blood. The receptors originated from a man between 18 and 35 years old in good health. Both conserved end residues are part of each CDR3. Each record gives: V gene, clone size, J gene, D gene, CDR3 DNA, CDR3 protein. A D gene is named only where the DNA matches it firmly. Some rows have no size entry. The others give once, few or many, or a class for an expanded clone.

v_call: TRBV7-9
clone_size: NA
j_call: TRBJ1-1
d_call: TRBD1
cdr3_nt: TGTGCCAGCAGCTTACCCGGGACAGGGGTCGCTGAAGCTTTCTTT
cdr3_aa: CASSLPGTGVAEAFF

v_call: TRBV21-1
clone_size: NA
j_call: TRBJ1-1
d_call: NA
cdr3_nt: TGTGCCAGCAGTAAACGTACCGGGAACGAAGCTTTCTTT
cdr3_aa: CASSKRTGNEAFF

v_call: TRBV6-5
clone_size: NA
j_call: TRBJ2-1
d_call: TRBD2
cdr3_nt: TGTGCCAGCAGGAAGACTAGCGGGAGCCTCCATGAGCAGTTCTTC
cdr3_aa: CASRKTSGSLHEQFF

v_call: TRBV10-3
clone_size: NA
j_call: TRBJ2-3
d_call: NA
cdr3_nt: TGTGCCATCAGTGAGTCTGAGGCTAGCACAGATACGCAGTATTTT
cdr3_aa: CAISESEASTDTQYF

v_call: TRBV7-9
clone_size: NA
j_call: TRBJ2-2
d_call: NA
cdr3_nt: TGTGCCAGCAGCTTAGTCGGGAGCGGGGAGCTGTTTTTT
cdr3_aa: CASSLVGSGELFF

v_call: TRBV4-1
clone_size: NA
j_call: TRBJ1-1
d_call: TRBD1
cdr3_nt: TGCGCCAGCAGCCAAGATCCAACCCGGACAGGGGGGAACACTGAAGCTTTCTTT
cdr3_aa: CASSQDPTRTGGNTEAFF

v_call: TRBV7-4
clone_size: NA
j_call: TRBJ1-6
d_call: NA
cdr3_nt: TGTGCCAGCAGCTTAGCCGTTGATTCACCCCTCCACTTT
cdr3_aa: CASSLAVDSPLHF

v_call: TRBV5-6
clone_size: once
j_call: TRBJ2-1
d_call: TRBD2
cdr3_nt: TGTGCCAGCAGCTTTAGGGGCTTCGGCGGGAGACCGGGAAATGAGCAGTTCTTC
cdr3_aa: CASSFRGFGGRPGNEQFF

v_call: TRBV2
clone_size: NA
j_call: TRBJ1-4
d_call: NA
cdr3_nt: TGTGCCAGCAAGGTCGCAACTAATGAAAAACTGTTTTTT
cdr3_aa: CASKVATNEKLFF

v_call: TRBV30
clone_size: once
j_call: TRBJ2-5
d_call: NA
cdr3_nt: TGTGCCCACGGGGGTACAGAGACCCAGTACTTC
cdr3_aa: CAHGGTETQYF

v_call: TRBV11-2
clone_size: NA
j_call: TRBJ2-2
d_call: NA
cdr3_nt: TGTGCCAGCAGCTTAAGCGTCCGGGAGCTGTTTTTT
cdr3_aa: CASSLSVRELFF

v_call: TRBV5-6
clone_size: NA
j_call: TRBJ1-6
d_call: NA
cdr3_nt: TGTGCCAGCAGCTCGGGGACCGAGTTCGAGGGTTATAATTCACCCCTCCACTTT
cdr3_aa: CASSSGTEFEGYNSPLHF

v_call: TRBV29-1
clone_size: NA
j_call: TRBJ2-7
d_call: TRBD2
cdr3_nt: TGCAGCGTTTGGCGGGGGACCTCCTACGAGCAGTACTTC
cdr3_aa: CSVWRGTSYEQYF

v_call: TRBV4-1
clone_size: NA
j_call: TRBJ2-1
d_call: TRBD2
cdr3_nt: TGCGCCAGCAGCCAAGTCGTTAGCGGGGAGCAGTTCTTC
cdr3_aa: CASSQVVSGEQFF

v_call: TRBV25-1
clone_size: NA
j_call: TRBJ1-5
d_call: NA
cdr3_nt: TGTGCCAGCAGTGAATGGGAGGGGACCCAGCCCCAGCATTTT
cdr3_aa: CASSEWEGTQPQHF

v_call: TRBV5-1
clone_size: NA
j_call: TRBJ1-2
d_call: NA
cdr3_nt: TGCGCCAGCAGCTTGGGGACAGCGCTCAACTATGGCTACACCTTC
cdr3_aa: CASSLGTALNYGYTF

v_call: TRBV13
clone_size: NA
j_call: TRBJ1-1
d_call: NA
cdr3_nt: TGTGCCAGCAGCTCCGAGGGCACTGAAGCTTTCTTT
cdr3_aa: CASSSEGTEAFF

v_call: TRBV27
clone_size: NA
j_call: TRBJ2-7
d_call: NA
cdr3_nt: TGTGCCAGCAGCCAGATTAGGGGGGGGACCTACGAGCAGTACTTC
cdr3_aa: CASSQIRGGTYEQYF

v_call: TRBV6-5
clone_size: NA
j_call: TRBJ1-5
d_call: NA
cdr3_nt: TGTGCCAGCAGTTGGGTAAACGGCAATCAGCCCCAGCATTTT
cdr3_aa: CASSWVNGNQPQHF

v_call: TRBV19
clone_size: NA
j_call: TRBJ1-1
d_call: NA
cdr3_nt: TGTGCCAGCTCCCACGGGACCGGATCCGAAGCTTTCTTT
cdr3_aa: CASSHGTGSEAFF

v_call: TRBV4-3
clone_size: NA
j_call: TRBJ1-1
d_call: NA
cdr3_nt: TGCGCCAGCAGCCAAGATAACAGGGCGGCGTACACTGAAGCTTTCTTT
cdr3_aa: CASSQDNRAAYTEAFF

v_call: TRBV7-9
clone_size: NA
j_call: TRBJ2-2
d_call: NA
cdr3_nt: TGTGCCAGCAGCTCGCGACTCCAGGGCGGGGAGCTGTTTTTT
cdr3_aa: CASSSRLQGGELFF

v_call: TRBV7-9
clone_size: NA
j_call: TRBJ2-1
d_call: NA
cdr3_nt: TGTGCCAGCAGCTCAACAGGTGAGCAGTTCTTC
cdr3_aa: CASSSTGEQFF

v_call: TRBV7-9
clone_size: NA
j_call: TRBJ1-5
d_call: TRBD1
cdr3_nt: TGTGCCAGCAGCCCTTCGGACAGGGAGGAGCAGCCCCAGCATTTT
cdr3_aa: CASSPSDREEQPQHF

v_call: TRBV6-6
clone_size: NA
j_call: TRBJ2-3
d_call: NA
cdr3_nt: TGTGCCAGCAGCCACACCACAGATACGCAGTATTTT
cdr3_aa: CASSHTTDTQYF

v_call: TRBV4-1
clone_size: once
j_call: TRBJ2-3
d_call: TRBD2
cdr3_nt: TGCGCCAGCCCGCCCGGGACTAGCAGCGCAGATACGCAGTATTTT
cdr3_aa: CASPPGTSSADTQYF

v_call: TRBV5-1
clone_size: NA
j_call: TRBJ1-1
d_call: NA
cdr3_nt: TGCGCCAGCTCCGTTTACGGGGGCGCCGGGAACACTGAAGCTTTCTTT
cdr3_aa: CASSVYGGAGNTEAFF

v_call: TRBV14
clone_size: NA
j_call: TRBJ2-7
d_call: NA
cdr3_nt: TGTGCCAGCAGCCAAGATTACGGGAGTGGCTACGAGCAGTACTTC
cdr3_aa: CASSQDYGSGYEQYF

v_call: TRBV28
clone_size: few
j_call: TRBJ1-6
d_call: TRBD1
cdr3_nt: TGTGCCTCAAACCCAGGGGGCTCAGCACCCCTCCACTTT
cdr3_aa: CASNPGGSAPLHF

v_call: TRBV6-5
clone_size: NA
j_call: TRBJ1-5
d_call: NA
cdr3_nt: TGTGCCAGCAGTTCCGTCAGGGAGCCCAATCAGCCCCAGCATTTT
cdr3_aa: CASSSVREPNQPQHF

v_call: TRBV6-1
clone_size: NA
j_call: TRBJ2-7
d_call: NA
cdr3_nt: TGTGCCAGCACCCCCGGTCAGTCTCACTACGAGCAGTACTTC
cdr3_aa: CASTPGQSHYEQYF

v_call: TRBV14
clone_size: NA
j_call: TRBJ1-2
d_call: NA
cdr3_nt: TGTGCCAGCAGCCAAGGGTCCCAGGGTTTCTTTGGCTACACCTTC
cdr3_aa: CASSQGSQGFFGYTF

v_call: TRBV19
clone_size: NA
j_call: TRBJ2-7
d_call: TRBD2
cdr3_nt: TGTGCCAGTAGTCGCCGACTAGCGGGAGAGGGGGAGCAGTACTTC
cdr3_aa: CASSRRLAGEGEQYF

v_call: TRBV9
clone_size: NA
j_call: TRBJ1-1
d_call: NA
cdr3_nt: TGTGCCAGCAAGCCGTCTTGGGGTTCCGACACTGAAGCTTTCTTT
cdr3_aa: CASKPSWGSDTEAFF

v_call: TRBV9
clone_size: NA
j_call: TRBJ2-3
d_call: TRBD2
cdr3_nt: TGTGCCAGCAGTGGAAGCGGGAGCACGACAGATACGCAGTATTTT
cdr3_aa: CASSGSGSTTDTQYF

v_call: TRBV6-5
clone_size: NA
j_call: TRBJ2-2
d_call: NA
cdr3_nt: TGTGCCAGCAGTTATGGGGGCGGTGGCGGGGAGCTGTTTTTT
cdr3_aa: CASSYGGGGGELFF

v_call: TRBV29-1
clone_size: NA
j_call: TRBJ2-7
d_call: TRBD1
cdr3_nt: TGCAGCGTCCGCTCCTCTTCGACAGGGGGCTACGAGCAGTACTTC
cdr3_aa: CSVRSSSTGGYEQYF

v_call: TRBV7-8
clone_size: NA
j_call: TRBJ2-7
d_call: NA
cdr3_nt: TGTGCCAGCAGCTTAATCGGTTTAGCAACGTCCTACGAGCAGTACTTC
cdr3_aa: CASSLIGLATSYEQYF

v_call: TRBV7-8
clone_size: NA
j_call: TRBJ2-1
d_call: NA
cdr3_nt: TGTGCCAGCAGCCCTAGCGCGCCCAGCTCCTACAATGAGCAGTTCTTC
cdr3_aa: CASSPSAPSSYNEQFF

v_call: TRBV4-3
clone_size: NA
j_call: TRBJ2-5
d_call: TRBD2
cdr3_nt: TGCGCCAGCAGCCAAGATCCCGGAGGGGTCTGGATAGCGGGAGGGGACCAAGAGACCCAGTACTTC
cdr3_aa: CASSQDPGGVWIAGGDQETQYF

v_call: TRBV7-9
clone_size: NA
j_call: TRBJ2-1
d_call: TRBD2
cdr3_nt: TGTGCCAGCAGCTTATCGGGACTAGCCTACAATGAGCAGTTCTTC
cdr3_aa: CASSLSGLAYNEQFF

v_call: TRBV9
clone_size: NA
j_call: TRBJ1-2
d_call: NA
cdr3_nt: TGTGCCAGCAGCGTAGGCCACGACTATGGCTACACCTTC
cdr3_aa: CASSVGHDYGYTF

v_call: TRBV6-5
clone_size: few
j_call: TRBJ1-2
d_call: NA
cdr3_nt: TGTGCCAGCAGTTACCTAGGAGCTAACTATGGCTACACCTTC
cdr3_aa: CASSYLGANYGYTF

v_call: TRBV18
clone_size: NA
j_call: TRBJ1-4
d_call: NA
cdr3_nt: TGTGCCAGCTCACCGTTCCAGGAGGGTTATAATGAAAAACTGTTTTTT
cdr3_aa: CASSPFQEGYNEKLFF

v_call: TRBV7-9
clone_size: NA
j_call: TRBJ1-1
d_call: TRBD1
cdr3_nt: TGTGCCAGCAGCCCGCAACAGGGGATGAACACTGAAGCTTTCTTT
cdr3_aa: CASSPQQGMNTEAFF

v_call: TRBV11-1
clone_size: NA
j_call: TRBJ2-3
d_call: TRBD1
cdr3_nt: TGTGCCAGCAGCTCTGGGAGGACAGGGGTTCCAGATACGCAGTATTTT
cdr3_aa: CASSSGRTGVPDTQYF

v_call: TRBV10-3
clone_size: NA
j_call: TRBJ2-3
d_call: TRBD2
cdr3_nt: TGTGCCATCAGTGTTAGCGGGGGACAGGATACGCAGTATTTT
cdr3_aa: CAISVSGGQDTQYF

v_call: TRBV7-9
clone_size: NA
j_call: TRBJ1-2
d_call: NA
cdr3_nt: TGTGCCAGCAGCTCCCCCCTCGGGACTAACTATGGCTACACCTTC
cdr3_aa: CASSSPLGTNYGYTF

v_call: TRBV29-1
clone_size: NA
j_call: TRBJ2-7
d_call: NA
cdr3_nt: TGCAGCGTGCGCGGTGGAGAAGCCTACGAGCAGTACTTC
cdr3_aa: CSVRGGEAYEQYF

v_call: TRBV7-2
clone_size: NA
j_call: TRBJ2-7
d_call: TRBD2
cdr3_nt: TGTGCCAGCAGCCCGCCGACTAGCGGCTACGAGCAGTACTTC
cdr3_aa: CASSPPTSGYEQYF

v_call: TRBV4-1
clone_size: NA
j_call: TRBJ1-1
d_call: NA
cdr3_nt: TGCGCCAGCAGCCAGATGGACGGGCGCACTGAAGCTTTCTTT
cdr3_aa: CASSQMDGRTEAFF

v_call: TRBV27
clone_size: NA
j_call: TRBJ1-6
d_call: NA
cdr3_nt: TGTGCCAGCAGTTTTCCGGGTTCACCCCTCCACTTT
cdr3_aa: CASSFPGSPLHF

v_call: TRBV7-9
clone_size: NA
j_call: TRBJ2-5
d_call: TRBD2
cdr3_nt: TGTGCCAGCAGCCCGACTAGCGGGGATCAAGAGACCCAGTACTTC
cdr3_aa: CASSPTSGDQETQYF

v_call: TRBV9
clone_size: NA
j_call: TRBJ2-7
d_call: NA
cdr3_nt: TGTGCCAGCAGCGTAGGCGAGTCCTACGAGCAGTACTTC
cdr3_aa: CASSVGESYEQYF

v_call: TRBV9
clone_size: few
j_call: TRBJ1-6
d_call: NA
cdr3_nt: TGTGCCAGCAGCGTCGAGGGGACTAGGACACCCCTCCACTTT
cdr3_aa: CASSVEGTRTPLHF

v_call: TRBV9
clone_size: NA
j_call: TRBJ2-7
d_call: NA
cdr3_nt: TGTGCCAGCAGCGAGAACCCGGGCTACGAGCAGTACTTC
cdr3_aa: CASSENPGYEQYF

v_call: TRBV6-6
clone_size: NA
j_call: TRBJ1-1
d_call: NA
cdr3_nt: TGTGCCAGCAGTGGACAAACTGAAGCTTTCTTT
cdr3_aa: CASSGQTEAFF

v_call: TRBV28
clone_size: NA
j_call: TRBJ1-6
d_call: NA
cdr3_nt: TGTGCCAGCAGTTTGCGACAGACTTACTCCTATAATTCACCCCTCCACTTT
cdr3_aa: CASSLRQTYSYNSPLHF

v_call: TRBV7-8
clone_size: once
j_call: TRBJ2-1
d_call: TRBD2
cdr3_nt: TGTGCCAGCAGCTTTGGACTAGCGGGAGGGTGGTACAATGAGCAGTTCTTC
cdr3_aa: CASSFGLAGGWYNEQFF